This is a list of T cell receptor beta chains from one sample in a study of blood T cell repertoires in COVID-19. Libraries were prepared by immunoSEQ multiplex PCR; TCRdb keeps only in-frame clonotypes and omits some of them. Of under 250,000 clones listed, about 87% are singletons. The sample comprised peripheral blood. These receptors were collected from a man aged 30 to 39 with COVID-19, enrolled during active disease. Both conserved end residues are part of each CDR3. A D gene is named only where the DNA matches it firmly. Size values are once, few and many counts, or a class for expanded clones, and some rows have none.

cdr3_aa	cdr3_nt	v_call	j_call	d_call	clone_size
CASGPGQNSYEQYF	TGTGCTAGTGGCCCGGGACAGAACTCCTACGAGCAGTACTTC	TRBV12-5	TRBJ2-7	TRBD1	-
CASSQDRVAGGPGDEQFF	TGCGCCAGCAGCCAAGATCGGGTAGCGGGAGGGCCGGGCGATGAGCAGTTCTTC	TRBV4-3	TRBJ2-1	TRBD2	-
CASSDGQGLWEKLFF	TGTGCCAGCAGTGATGGGCAGGGGTTGTGGGAAAAACTGTTTTTT	TRBV25-1	TRBJ1-4	-	-
CASSFSGLVGHNEQFF	TGCGCCAGCAGCTTCTCAGGGCTCGTCGGGCACAATGAGCAGTTCTTC	TRBV5-1	TRBJ2-1	-	once
CASSLTGLAGGYYNEQFF	TGTGCCAGCAGCCTAACGGGACTAGCGGGAGGATACTACAATGAGCAGTTCTTC	TRBV7-3	TRBJ2-1	TRBD2	-
CASSSLDHNEQFF	TGTGCCAGCAGTTCCCTAGACCACAATGAGCAGTTCTTC	TRBV12-3/TRBV12-4	TRBJ2-1	-	-
CASSSFAGTGLWQPQHF	TGTGCCAGCAGCTCATTTGCCGGTACAGGGCTCTGGCAGCCCCAGCATTTT	TRBV7-9	TRBJ1-5	-	-
CASSTQGTEAFF	TGTGCCAGCAGCACCCAGGGTACTGAAGCTTTCTTT	TRBV3-1/TRBV3-2	TRBJ1-1	-	-
CAWSVRRTGSRDEKLFF	TGTGCCTGGAGTGTCCGCCGAACAGGGTCGAGGGATGAAAAACTGTTTTTT	TRBV30	TRBJ1-4	-	once
CASSHLAGGDEKLFF	TGTGCCAGCAGTCACCTGGCAGGGGGCGATGAAAAACTGTTTTTT	TRBV6-5	TRBJ1-4	TRBD1	-
CASSKKKTSGGQETQYF	TGTGCCAGCAGCAAAAAAAAGACTAGCGGGGGTCAAGAGACCCAGTACTTC	TRBV7-9	TRBJ2-5	TRBD2	-